The 17 T cell receptor beta chains given below trace back to one sample, sequenced in a study of cytomegalovirus exposure and HLA in healthy donors. It was with 60 Vbeta and 13 Jbeta primers that the PCR ran. Assay: immunoSEQ multiplex PCR; the TCRdb copy retains only in-frame clones and omits some. The sample carries around 120,000 clones, 80% recorded once. Sequenced: PBMCs. The source of these receptors is a female donor in good health and CMV-seropositive.

CDR3 coding DNA: TGTGCCAGCAGTATCTCAGGGGATCAGCCCCAGCATTTT. This codes for CASSISGDQPQHF. This rearrangement joins TRBV7-9 to TRBJ1-5; possible D gene TRBD1, 6 bases. The CDR3 runs to 13 residues. V lost 6 bases and J 5 bases, leaving 11 bases between the germline ends. Germline V gives CDR1 SEHNR, CDR2 FQNEAQ (reference sequence).

J is TRBJ2-7 and V is TRBV7-2; 7 positions agree with TRBD1. The CDR3 contains 17 residues. J was trimmed by 0 bases and V by 1 base; bases with no gene match: 9. Germline V gene sequence: CDR1 SGHTA, CDR2 FQGNSA. This chain's CDR3 is CASSLVVGGGLSYEQYF. In nucleotides, the CDR3 is TGTGCCAGCAGCTTAGTTGTAGGGGGCGGCCTCTCCTACGAGCAGTACTTC.

The chain combines TRBV7-9 with TRBJ2-1; D might be TRBD2 (5 bases). This CDR3 region has 15 residues. Germline V gives CDR1 SEHNR, CDR2 FQNEAQ (reference sequence). Deletions cut 0 bases from V and 3 bases from J, with 9 bases between. CDR3 amino acids: CASSLAATIYNEQFF. The CDR3 nucleotides are TGTGCCAGCAGCTTAGCTGCGACTATCTACAATGAGCAGTTCTTC.

The chain carries TRBV5-1 and TRBJ2-5; 9 bases match TRBD2. Trimming at V came to 6 bases and at J to 9 bases, leaving 15 bases not matched to a gene. CDR3 length: 15 amino acids. Looked up from germline, CDR1 is SGHRS and CDR2 is YFSETQ. The CDR3 sequence is CASTPGGSGGRAQYF. The CDR3 bases are TGCGCCAGCACCCCCGGGGGTAGCGGGGGAAGGGCCCAGTACTTC. The full variable domain, completed using reference TRBV5-1 and TRBJ2-5, is KAGVTQTPRYLIKTRGQQVTLSCSPISGHRSVSWYQQTPGQGLQFLFEYFSETQRNKGNFPGRFSGRQFSNSRSEMNVSTLELGDSALYLCASTPGGSGGRAQYFGPGTRLLVL.

The CDR3 nucleotides are TGTGCCAGCCGAGGGGGTCTGAACACTGAAGCTTTCTTT. This codes for CASRGGLNTEAFF. The rearrangement uses TRBV6-5 and TRBJ1-1; perhaps TRBD1 as D (6 bases). The CDR3 is made up of 13 amino acids. V shed 8 bases and J shed 0 bases, with 10 bases lying between them. Germline-derived CDR1 and CDR2 are MNHEY and SVGAGI.

The J gene is TRBJ1-2, the V gene TRBV19; 7 bases map to TRBD1. CDR1 is LNHDA, CDR2 SQIVND, per germline (reference sequence). The CDR3 is 15 residues long. J lost 3 bases, V lost 8 bases, and 12 bases had no gene match. DNA of the CDR3: TGTGCCAGTCAATCCGGGACAGAGTCTTACTATGGCTACACCTTC. Encoded protein: CASQSGTESYYGYTF.

This clone showed up just once. The V call is TRBV23-1, the J call TRBJ2-5, with D hard to call. The J call may be mistaken, given a closer DNA end match to TRBJ2-7. TRBV23-1 is an ORF for which the function is uncertain. The CDR3 spans 13 residues. In DNA, the CDR3 is TGCGCCAGCACCATTAATCCCCCCTACGAGCAGTACTTC. This translates into CASTINPPYEQYF.

As to this clone: The sample holds other DNA sequences that translate to the same CDR3. DNA of the CDR3: TGTGCCAGTAGTATACTTTATCAGCCCCAGCATTTT. Amino acids: CASSILYQPQHF. The chain joins TRBV19 to TRBJ1-5; D ambiguous. Trimming pared 2 bases from V and 5 bases from J, leaving 4 bases between. Germline-derived CDR1 and CDR2 are LNHDA and SQIVND (reference sequence). The CDR3 runs 12 residues.

V and J are TRBV7-2 and TRBJ2-1; D gene ambiguous. Deletions cut 10 bases from V and 0 bases from J, with 10 bases between. Germline V lookup: CDR1 SGHTA, CDR2 FQGNSA. This CDR3 is built from 13 residues. The DNA of the CDR3 is TGTGCCACCCGACACCCCTCCTACAATGAGCAGTTCTTC. It specifies CATRHPSYNEQFF. The full variable domain, completed using reference TRBV7-2 and TRBJ2-1, is GAGVSQSPSNKVTEKGKDVELRCDPISGHTALYWYRQSLGQGLEFLIYFQGNSAPDKSGLPSDRFSAERTGGSVSTLTIQRTQQEDSAVYLCATRHPSYNEQFFGPGTRLTVL.

This rearrangement joins TRBV2 to TRBJ2-7, with 8 bases fitting TRBD1. Germline CDR1 SNHLY, CDR2 FYNNEI. Germline trimming cut 6 bases from V and 2 bases from J; bases unmatched to any gene: 9. CDR3 length equals 15 residues. The CDR3 DNA sequence: TGTGCCAGCAGGATGCCCGGGACAGGACCCTACGAGCAGTACTTC. Its translation is CASRMPGTGPYEQYF.

A single count supports this clone. The V call is TRBV18, the J call TRBJ2-1, with 7 positions matching TRBD2. V gave up 3 bases and J gave up 4 bases; unmatched junction bases: 3. The CDR3 consists of 14 residues. Germline V gene data show CDR1 as KGHSH and CDR2 as LQKENI. Written as DNA, the CDR3 is TGTGCCAGCTCACCCGGACTAGAATACAATGAGCAGTTCTTC. Amino acid sequence: CASSPGLEYNEQFF.

Remarks on this clone: A junction boundary mismatches the germline segment, possibly from a read error. The gene calls are TRBV7-3 and TRBJ2-6; 7 nucleotides match TRBD1. The CDR3 covers 16 residues. CDR1 and CDR2 from the germline V gene are SGHTA and FQGTGA. CDR3 nucleotide sequence: TGTGCCAGCAGCCTAACTACAGGGGCAGGGGTCAACGTCCTGACTTTC. Protein: CASSLTTGAGVNVLTF.

The chain employs TRBV6-5 and TRBJ1-4, with a weak D call TRBD1 (5 bases). The V gene's germline CDR1 is MNHEY and CDR2 SVGAGI. V was pared by 5 bases and J by 7 bases, with 14 bases between. The CDR3 loop spans 14 amino acids. The CDR3 nucleotides read TGTGCCAGCAGTCGCCGGGGGGATACTGAAAAACTGTTTTTT. Protein sequence: CASSRRGDTEKLFF.

For the CDR3, the DNA is TGCGCCAGCAGCTTGGTAGAGTCAGGGAGGAAGACCGGGGAGCTGTTTTTT. It codes for CASSLVESGRKTGELFF. The chain couples TRBV5-1 to TRBJ2-2; possibly TRBD2 for D (6 bases). Between the trimmed V and J ends, which lost 0 bases and 5 bases, there was a span of 17 bases. The CDR3 loop spans 17 amino acids. Germline V gene sequence: CDR1 SGHRS, CDR2 YFSETQ.

This clone was recorded a few times. CDR3 coding DNA: TGTGCCAGTAGTTTAAACAGGGGGCAAGCTTTCTTT. Protein product: CASSLNRGQAFF. The genes are TRBV19 and TRBJ1-1, with 9 bases aligning to TRBD1. The CDR3 totals 12 residues. V lost 5 bases and J lost 9; bases outside the gene matches: 4. The germline CDR1 and CDR2 sequences are LNHDA and SQIVND (reference sequence). Full variable domain (missing parts from reference TRBV19 and TRBJ1-1): DGGITQSPKYLFRKEGQNVTLSCEQNLNHDAMYWYRQDPGQGLRLIYYSQIVNDFQKGDIAEGYSVSREKKESFPLTVTSAQKNPTAFYLCASSLNRGQAFFGQGTRLTVV.

The genes are TRBV6-5 and TRBJ1-3, with 7 positions matching TRBD1. Germline V gene lookup returns CDR1 MNHEY and CDR2 SVGAGI. The CDR3 runs to 13 residues. V was clipped by 6 bases and J by 8 bases; unmatched bases: 7. CDR3 sequence reads: CASRAGGGDTIYF. The CDR3 nucleotides are TGTGCCAGCAGGGCAGGGGGAGGAGACACCATATATTTT.

This clone was picked up one time. This sequence joins TRBV6-1 and TRBJ2-7, with D possibly matching TRBD2 (5 bases). The CDR3 is 14 residues long. The germline V gene has CDR1 MNHNS and CDR2 SASEGT. V was clipped by 6 bases and J by 3 bases, with 15 bases between them. The DNA for the CDR3 is TGTGCCAGCAGGGACTCCCCCCCGAACTACGAGCAGTACTTC. This translates into CASRDSPPNYEQYF.